This T cell receptor beta chain was sequenced in a study of T cells in Graves' hyperthyroidism and ophthalmopathy. Findings and caveats of the study: The model forecast ophthalmopathy, anticipating it by a median around 6.5 months before onset.

A patient was excluded if there was uncontrolled infection, other autoimmune disease, pregnancy or lactation. Clinical symptoms, serum thyroxine, TRAb, thyroid ultrasound and orbital computed tomography informed diagnoses. PBMCs were collected from an approximately 9 ml volume of fresh peripheral blood. This clonotype was recorded at least ten times. Its specificity is not known. Amplification targeted TCR beta CDR3 regions from RNA transcripts. The HTBI primer set drove a first-round RT-PCR of the TCR CDR3. TCRdb passed the multiplex PCR reads through MiXCR, listing each CDR3 protein once. The sample has over 700,000 distinct CDR3 sequences, roughly a third seen once. V shed 3 bases and J shed 14 bases, with 11 bases lying between them. CDR3 length equals 12 residues.

The TCR was taken from a woman in her 40s with Graves' hyperthyroidism. Sequences were obtained from blood. This sequence joins TRBV12-3 or TRBV12-4 and TRBJ1-6; no clear D gene. The CDR3 loop is CASSLGVRTLHF. The CDR3 nucleotides are TGTGCCAGCAGTTTGGGAGTTCGCACCCTCCACTTT.